This T cell receptor (beta chain) stems from a study of identical twins. General study points: Conclusions were based on cross-sectional statistical analysis, without following the same donors. With abundant cord blood beta clonotypes, insertions were fewer; memory repertoires showed no such pattern.

Concerning this clonotype itself: Its target is unknown.

Unique molecular identifiers were in the cDNA, with template-switch universal primer binding. TCRdb re-called the 5' RACE reads with MiXCR, one entry per CDR3 protein. The repertoire holds about 1.7 million distinct CDR3 sequences, with under 35% as singletons. From germline, CDR1 is LNHNV and CDR2 YYDKDF (reference sequence). This CDR3 region has 16 residues. This sequence was found in a newborn girl in good health. The chain couples TRBV15 to TRBJ2-1; tentative D call: TRBD1 (6 bases). Near its end, the DNA agrees better with TRBJ2-7, so the J call may be wrong. Sequencing was carried out using cord blood. The CDR3 sequence is CATSRPRGFSYNEQYF. CDR3 DNA sequence: TGTGCCACCAGCAGACCCAGGGGATTCTCCTACAATGAGCAGTACTTC.